Listed below are T cell receptor beta chains from one sample, sequenced in a study of regulatory T cells in long-lasting Graves disease. Via MiXCR, TCRdb re-called the multiplex PCR reads, giving one row per CDR3 protein. The profile shows 240,000 or so distinct CDR3 sequences, roughly 21% of them singletons. Specimen: peripheral blood mononuclear cells (PBMCs), collected at new diagnosis, from a patient treated with antithyroid drugs. The receptors originated from a female donor with Graves disease. The CDR3 runs from the conserved cysteine through the conserved F or W. D genes are given only for firm matches. The size of a clone is reported for some rows only, either as once, few or many, or as a class for expanded clones.

len	v_gene	d_gene	abundance	j_gene	CDR3aa	CDR3nt
15	TRBV14	-	few	TRBJ2-2	CASSLGTMNTGELFF	TGTGCCAGCAGCCTCGGGACAATGAACACCGGGGAGCTGTTTTTT
13	TRBV7-9	-	-	TRBJ1-1	CASSPLGWTEAFF	TGTGCCAGCAGCCCCCTTGGTTGGACTGAAGCTTTCTTT
15	TRBV7-9	TRBD1	-	TRBJ2-7	CASSLGQGLSYEQYF	TGTGCCAGCAGCCTCGGACAGGGCTTATCCTACGAGCAGTACTTC
15	TRBV10-3	TRBD2	many	TRBJ2-2	CAMTTSGRSTGELFF	TGTGCCATGACGACTAGCGGGAGATCTACCGGGGAGCTGTTTTTT
16	TRBV7-2	TRBD2	-	TRBJ2-7	CASSLVGLAGKDEQYF	TGTGCCAGCAGCTTAGTAGGACTAGCGGGAAAGGACGAGCAGTACTTC
14	TRBV20-1	TRBD2	-	TRBJ2-2	CRDTGTSNTGELFF	TGCAGGGACACCGGGACTAGTAACACCGGGGAGCTGTTTTTT
16	TRBV20-1	-	many	TRBJ1-1	CSARVPKGVPVTEAFF	TGCAGTGCTAGAGTTCCAAAGGGAGTACCAGTCACTGAAGCTTTCTTT
15	TRBV6-1	-	many	TRBJ2-3	CASSPSGISTDTQYF	TGTGCCAGCAGTCCCAGTGGGATAAGCACAGATACGCAGTATTTT
15	TRBV6-5	TRBD2	-	TRBJ2-1	CASSYGTSLSGEQFF	TGTGCCAGCAGTTACGGGACTAGCCTATCCGGTGAGCAGTTCTTC
12	TRBV28	-	many	TRBJ2-1	CASGGQYNEQFF	TGTGCCAGCGGAGGACAGTACAATGAGCAGTTCTTC
14	TRBV5-6	TRBD1	many	TRBJ2-4	CASSRQGTKNIQYF	TGTGCCAGCAGTCGACAGGGGACCAAAAACATTCAGTACTTC
15	TRBV5-4	-	-	TRBJ2-3	CASSHKGLNTDTQYF	TGTGCCAGCAGCCATAAGGGACTTAACACAGATACGCAGTATTTT
15	TRBV19	TRBD2	-	TRBJ2-7	CASSTSGGSFYEQYF	TGTGCCAGTAGCACCAGCGGGGGATCGTTTTACGAGCAGTACTTC
15	TRBV2	-	many	TRBJ1-5	CASSEVGVSGQPQHF	TGTGCCAGCAGTGAAGTCGGGGTATCGGGTCAGCCCCAGCATTTT
14	TRBV9	-	many	TRBJ1-2	CASSVRSGGYGYTF	TGTGCCAGCAGCGTAAGATCTGGGGGCTATGGCTACACCTTC
16	TRBV11-3	TRBD2	many	TRBJ2-7	CASSRSLAGGPHEQYF	TGTGCCAGCAGCCGAAGTTTGGCGGGAGGGCCCCACGAGCAGTACTTC
15	TRBV13	TRBD1	many	TRBJ1-5	CASSLKGASNQPQHF	TGTGCCAGCAGCTTAAAGGGGGCCAGCAATCAGCCCCAGCATTTT
12	TRBV28	-	many	TRBJ1-1	CASSLGPREAFF	TGTGCCAGCAGTTTGGGCCCCCGGGAAGCTTTCTTT
17	TRBV20-1	TRBD1	many	TRBJ2-3	CSARGSSQGASTDTQYF	TGCAGTGCTAGAGGCAGTTCACAGGGGGCTAGCACAGATACGCAGTATTTT
14	TRBV12-3/TRBV12-4	TRBD1	-	TRBJ2-3	CASRQGLSTDTQYF	TGTGCCAGCCGACAGGGTCTAAGCACAGATACGCAGTATTTT
14	TRBV3-1	TRBD1	many	TRBJ1-2	CASSLRDSNYGYTF	TGTGCCAGCAGCCTTAGGGACAGTAATTATGGCTACACCTTC
15	TRBV7-2	TRBD1	many	TRBJ2-1	CASSLVRGSYNEQFF	TGTGCCAGCAGCTTAGTCAGGGGGTCCTACAATGAGCAGTTCTTC
14	TRBV20-1	TRBD2	many	TRBJ2-3	CSASRGLAEDTQYF	TGCAGTGCTAGTCGGGGACTAGCGGAAGATACGCAGTATTTT
15	TRBV4-2	-	-	TRBJ1-2	CASSPSDGANYGYTF	TGTGCCAGCAGCCCCTCAGACGGTGCTAACTATGGCTACACCTTC
14	TRBV7-9	-	many	TRBJ1-1	CASDQTGRETEAFF	TGTGCCAGCGACCAGACAGGACGGGAGACTGAAGCTTTCTTT
15	TRBV10-3	-	many	TRBJ2-6	CAISEAGPGANVLTF	TGTGCCATCAGTGAGGCAGGGCCCGGGGCCAACGTCCTGACTTTC
15	TRBV10-1	-	few	TRBJ2-5	CASSDARQPQETQYF	TGCGCCAGCAGTGATGCCCGACAACCTCAAGAGACCCAGTACTTC
13	TRBV20-1	-	many	TRBJ2-5	CSAWRPYQETQYF	TGCAGTGCTTGGAGACCGTACCAAGAGACCCAGTACTTC
12	TRBV12-3/TRBV12-4	-	many	TRBJ2-1	CASGRIADEQFF	TGTGCCAGCGGGCGGATAGCGGATGAGCAGTTCTTC
13	TRBV10-3	TRBD1	many	TRBJ2-3	CASTGQGTDTQYF	TGTGCCAGCACGGGACAGGGCACAGATACGCAGTATTTT
12	TRBV29-1	TRBD2	many	TRBJ2-7	CSAGRSSYEQYF	TGCAGCGCCGGGAGGAGCTCCTACGAGCAGTACTTC
15	TRBV4-3	-	few	TRBJ1-5	CASSQELSRNQPQHF	TGCGCCAGCAGCCAAGAGTTATCTCGGAATCAGCCCCAGCATTTT
16	TRBV2	TRBD1	many	TRBJ1-1	CASSPWPDRGGTEAFF	TGTGCCAGCAGTCCCTGGCCCGACAGGGGAGGCACTGAAGCTTTCTTT
15	TRBV14	-	-	TRBJ1-2	CASSQQLTHQGGYTF	TGTGCCAGCAGCCAACAACTCACACATCAGGGCGGCTACACCTTC
14	TRBV5-1	-	many	TRBJ2-3	CASSLGRNTDTQYF	TGCGCCAGCAGCTTGGGTAGAAACACAGATACGCAGTATTTT
15	TRBV4-1	TRBD2	many	TRBJ2-1	CASSQGTSVYNEQFF	TGCGCCAGCAGCCAAGGGACTAGCGTCTACAATGAGCAGTTCTTC
14	TRBV6-2/TRBV6-3	-	many	TRBJ1-2	CASSYTGLIYGYTF	TGTGCCAGCAGTTACACAGGACTTATCTATGGCTACACCTTC